The 18 T cell receptor beta chains in this list originate from one sample, sequenced in a study of cytomegalovirus exposure and HLA in healthy donors. The PCR made use of 60 Vbeta and 13 Jbeta primers. The data were produced by immunoSEQ multiplex PCR, yet TCRdb's version contains in-frame clones alone and is incomplete. The sample records approximately 170,000 clones, about 75% being singletons. The sample taken for sequencing was PBMCs. Source of these receptors: a man aged 18-30 years in good health and CMV-seropositive.

This clone was seen only once. V is TRBV6-1 and J is TRBJ2-6; no definite D call. Germline-derived CDR1 and CDR2 are MNHNS and SASEGT. V was cut by 3 bases and J by 0 bases, with 12 bases left in between. The CDR3 runs to 17 residues. Here the CDR3 reads CASSDFAVSSGANVLTF. CDR3 nucleotide sequence: TGTGCCAGCAGTGATTTTGCAGTAAGCTCTGGGGCCAACGTCCTGACTTTC.

The chain is built from TRBV7-8 and TRBJ2-7, with 7 bases that match TRBD2. The CDR3 has 14 residues. Trimming at V came to 1 base and at J to 6 bases, leaving 6 bases not matched to a gene. CDR1 is SGHVS and CDR2 is FQNEAQ in the germline V gene. CDR3 protein: CASSLEAGVFEQYV. The CDR3, as DNA: TGTGCCAGCAGCTTAGAGGCGGGAGTATTCGAGCAGTACGTC.

This clone was observed a few times. The chain has TRBV5-1 and TRBJ2-3; 12 nucleotides agree with TRBD2. With V trimmed by 3 bases and J by 4 bases, 6 bases remained unmatched. This CDR3 contains 16 residues. CDR1 SGHRS and CDR2 YFSETQ come from the germline V gene. The CDR3 sequence: CASSSLTSGSSDTQYF. As DNA, the CDR3 is TGCGCCAGCAGCTCCTTGACTAGCGGGAGCTCAGATACGCAGTATTTT.

This clone has a single count. The chain joins TRBV6-5 to TRBJ1-1; D gene ambiguous. The CDR3 length is 15 residues. Germline CDR1 is MNHEY and CDR2 is SVGAGI. V gave up 5 bases and J gave up 0 bases, with 13 bases separating them. For the CDR3, the DNA is TGTGCCAGCAGTACCTACAGCTACATGAACACTGAAGCTTTCTTT. Translating gives CASSTYSYMNTEAFF.

V gene TRBV5-4 combines with J gene TRBJ1-1; TRBD1 aligns across 7 bases. V gave up 4 bases and J gave up 8 bases; unmatched junction bases: 8. CDR1 SGHNT and CDR2 YYREEE come from the germline V gene (reference sequence). The CDR3 sequence is 13 residues long. CDR3 sequence: CASSVDRAREAFF. CDR3 nucleotides: TGTGCCAGCAGCGTAGACAGGGCCCGGGAAGCTTTCTTT. Complete variable domain (other parts from reference TRBV5-4 and TRBJ1-1): ETGVTQSPTHLIKTRGQQVTLRCSSQSGHNTVSWYQQALGQGPQFIFQYYREEENGRGNFPPRFSGLQFPNYSSELNVNALELDDSALYLCASSVDRAREAFFGQGTRLTVV.

Turning to this clone: The same CDR3 is also encoded by other DNA sequences in this sample. The chain joins TRBV6-5 to TRBJ1-1; D unclear. V was trimmed by 5 bases and J by 1 base, leaving 5 bases between them. The CDR3 runs 12 residues. The germline gives CDR1 MNHEY, CDR2 SVGAGI. CDR3 amino acids: CASSRGNTEAFF. CDR3 coding DNA: TGTGCCAGCAGTCGGGGGAACACTGAAGCTTTCTTT.

The chain links TRBV28 to TRBJ1-5; D not certain. V lost 3 bases, J lost 0 bases, and 9 bases lay in between. The length of the CDR3 is 15 residues. Germline V gene sequence: CDR1 MDHEN, CDR2 SYDVKM. The CDR3 sequence is CASSLSPDSNQPQHF. The CDR3 DNA reads as TGTGCCAGCAGTTTGTCCCCAGATAGCAATCAGCCCCAGCATTTT.

This clone was seen a few times. The chain joins TRBV10-3 to TRBJ1-4, with 9 bases aligning to TRBD1. Trimming at V came to 3 bases and at J to 7 bases, leaving 3 bases not matched to a gene. CDR3 length: 14 residues. The V gene's germline CDR1 is ENHRY and CDR2 SYGVKD. The CDR3 DNA reads as TGTGCCATCAGTGAAGGACAGGGGCGTGAAAAACTGTTTTTT. As protein: CAISEGQGREKLFF.

The J gene is TRBJ1-3, the V gene TRBV5-4; TRBD1 aligns across 9 bases. CDR1 SGHNT and CDR2 YYREEE come from the germline V gene (reference sequence). The CDR3 runs to 16 residues. Trimming at V came to 4 bases and at J to 3 bases, leaving 8 bases not matched to a gene. This CDR3 reads CASSNTQGADGNTIYF. The CDR3 DNA reads TGTGCCAGCAGCAATACACAGGGGGCAGATGGAAACACCATATATTTT.

The chain is built from TRBV11-3 and TRBJ1-2; D is undetermined. V was trimmed by 0 bases and J by 3 bases, leaving 8 bases between them. There are 14 residues in the CDR3. CDR1 is SGHNT and CDR2 is YENEEA in the germline V gene. This CDR3 is CASSLETTHYGYTF. In DNA, the CDR3 is TGTGCCAGCAGCTTAGAAACGACTCACTATGGCTACACCTTC.

The genes are TRBV30 and TRBJ1-1; D is perhaps TRBD1 (5 bases). V lost 5 bases, J lost 3 bases, and 16 bases lay in between. Germline loops: CDR1 GTSNPN, CDR2 SVGIG (reference sequence). The CDR3 contains 14 residues. CDR3 sequence (DNA): TGTGCCTGGTCCCGGGACTTTTTTGACACTGAAGCTTTCTTT. It translates to CAWSRDFFDTEAFF. The complete variable domain, with remaining parts taken from reference TRBV30 and TRBJ1-1, reads SQTIHQWPATLVQPVGSPLSLECTVEGTSNPNLYWYRQAAGRGLQLLFYSVGIGQISSEVPQNLSASRPQDRQFILSSKKLLLSDSGFYLCAWSRDFFDTEAFFGQGTRLTVV.

J is TRBJ1-1 and V is TRBV18; TRBD1 agrees at 8 bases. Germline V gene lookup returns CDR1 KGHSH and CDR2 LQKENI. The V and J ends lost 3 bases and 2 bases, in that order; junction bases with no gene match: 14. CDR3 length equals 18 residues. CDR3 nucleotide sequence: TGTGCCAGCTCACCTCGAATGGTGGACAGGGCTCCAAACACTGAAGCTTTCTTT. This gives the protein CASSPRMVDRAPNTEAFF.

The V gene is TRBV28, the J gene TRBJ1-4; D is undetermined. The germline V gene encodes CDR1 MDHEN and CDR2 SYDVKM. The CDR3 consists of 13 residues. Trimming took 10 bases from V and 7 from J, leaving 16 bases between them. CDR3 nucleotide sequence: TGTGCCACCGGAGGGTTTATGGCTGAAAAACTGTTTTTT. It translates to CATGGFMAEKLFF.

V usage is TRBV29-1 and J usage is TRBJ1-1, with 7 positions matching TRBD1. With V trimmed by 7 bases and J by 1 base, 9 bases remained unmatched. Germline-derived CDR1 and CDR2 are SQVTM and ANQGSEA. The CDR3 sequence is 14 residues long. The CDR3 DNA sequence: TGCAGCGGACAAGGGGGCCGGGGGAACACTGAAGCTTTCTTT. Protein product: CSGQGGRGNTEAFF. The whole variable domain, filled in from reference TRBV29-1 and TRBJ1-1, reads SAVISQKPSRDICQRGTSLTIQCQVDSQVTMMFWYRQQPGQSLTLIATANQGSEATYESGFVIDKFPISRPNLTFSTLTVSNMSPEDSSIYLCSGQGGRGNTEAFFGQGTRLTVV.

The chain carries TRBV6-6 and TRBJ2-7; 7 bases are a match to TRBD1. The germline gives CDR1 MNHNY, CDR2 SVGAGI (reference sequence). V dropped 4 bases and J dropped 5; count of bases not matched to a gene: 11. This CDR3 region has 15 residues. The CDR3 DNA reads as TGTGCCAGCAGTTCCCTGAGACAGGGTATCCACGAGCAGTACGTC. Translated: CASSSLRQGIHEQYV.

The J gene is TRBJ1-6, the V gene TRBV5-1; 7 bases are shared with TRBD1. Germline trimming cut 2 bases from V and 4 bases from J; bases unmatched to any gene: 3. Germline V gene lookup returns CDR1 SGHRS and CDR2 YFSETQ. This CDR3 is built from 15 residues. The CDR3 region is CASSLGTAYNSPLHF. CDR3 in DNA: TGCGCCAGCAGCTTAGGGACAGCTTATAATTCACCCCTCCACTTT.

The gene calls are TRBV27 and TRBJ1-5, with 10 nucleotides matching TRBD1. The trim removed 2 bases at V and 6 bases at J, leaving 4 bases unmatched. CDR1 and CDR2 (germline): MNHEY, SMNVEV (reference sequence). The CDR3 length is 15 residues. The CDR3 region has the DNA TGTGCCAGCAGTTTAGACAGGGGGCACGCTCAGCCCCAGCATTTT. The encoded protein is CASSLDRGHAQPQHF.

The chain has TRBV4-2 and TRBJ2-3; 7 bases align to TRBD2. V dropped 2 bases and J dropped 2; count of bases not matched to a gene: 7. Germline V gene data show CDR1 as LGHNA and CDR2 as YNFKEQ. The CDR3 is 16 residues long. CDR3: CASSQSSSGFTDTQYF. CDR3 nucleotides: TGTGCCAGCAGCCAATCCTCTAGCGGCTTCACAGATACGCAGTATTTT.